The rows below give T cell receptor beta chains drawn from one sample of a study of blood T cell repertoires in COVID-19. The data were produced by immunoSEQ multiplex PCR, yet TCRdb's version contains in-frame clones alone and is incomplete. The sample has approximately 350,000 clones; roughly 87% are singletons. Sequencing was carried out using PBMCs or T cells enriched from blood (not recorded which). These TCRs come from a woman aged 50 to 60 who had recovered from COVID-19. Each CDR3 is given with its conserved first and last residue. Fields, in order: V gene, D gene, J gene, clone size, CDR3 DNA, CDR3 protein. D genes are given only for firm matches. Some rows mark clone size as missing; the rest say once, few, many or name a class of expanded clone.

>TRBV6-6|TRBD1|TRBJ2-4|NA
TGTGCCAGCAGTTACCGACAGGGAGCCAAAAACATTCAGTACTTC
CASSYRQGAKNIQYF
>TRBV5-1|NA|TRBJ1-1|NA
TGCGCCAGCAGCTTGGGGACAGTAATCGACACTGAAGCTTTCTTT
CASSLGTVIDTEAFF
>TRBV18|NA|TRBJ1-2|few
TGTGCCAGCTCACCACGACAGGTTGATGGCTACACCTTC
CASSPRQVDGYTF
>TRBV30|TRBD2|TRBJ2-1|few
TGTGCCTGGGCCTCCCGCGGGAGAGGCAATGAGCAGTTCTTC
CAWASRGRGNEQFF
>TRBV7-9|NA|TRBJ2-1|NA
TGTGCCAGCAGGTTAGGTTCGTACGGGAGCTCCTACAATGAGCAGTTCTTC
CASRLGSYGSSYNEQFF
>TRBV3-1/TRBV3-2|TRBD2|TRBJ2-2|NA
TGTGCCAGCAGCCGAGCGATAGCGGGGGCAGGGAACACCGGGGAGCTGTTTTTT
CASSRAIAGAGNTGELFF
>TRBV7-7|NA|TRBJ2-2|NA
TGTGCCAGCAGCTTAAGGGGCGGGGAGCTGTTTTTT
CASSLRGGELFF
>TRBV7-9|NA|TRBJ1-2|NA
TGTGCCAGCAGCAGTAGGACAGATAGGAACTATGGCTACACCTTC
CASSSRTDRNYGYTF
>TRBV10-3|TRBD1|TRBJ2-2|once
TGTGCCATTAGACAGGGGATTAACACCGGGGAGCTGTTTTTT
CAIRQGINTGELFF
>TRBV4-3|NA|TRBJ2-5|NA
TGCGCCAGCAGCCGATTAGCCGGGGAGACCCAGTACTTC
CASSRLAGETQYF
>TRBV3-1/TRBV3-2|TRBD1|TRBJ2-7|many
TGTGCCAGCAGCCGAATGGACGTGACAGGGGGTCACGACGAGCAGTACTTC
CASSRMDVTGGHDEQYF
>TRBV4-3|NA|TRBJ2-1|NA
TGCGCCAGCAGCCAAGAGCGGCGTTCCTACAATGAGCAGTTCTTC
CASSQERRSYNEQFF
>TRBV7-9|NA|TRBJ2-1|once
TGTGCCAGCAGCTTGCTCCTCGGGGAATACAATGAGCAGTTCTTC
CASSLLLGEYNEQFF
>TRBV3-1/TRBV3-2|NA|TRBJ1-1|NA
TGTGCCAGCAGCCAAGATTATGGAGATGCCCGGGGCACTGAAGCTTTCTTT
CASSQDYGDARGTEAFF
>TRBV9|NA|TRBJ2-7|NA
TGTGCCAGCAGCGTTCAAGCGGGCCCCTACGAGCAGTACTTC
CASSVQAGPYEQYF
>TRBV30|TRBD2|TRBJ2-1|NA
TGTGCCTGGAGCCCAGCGGGAGGGGCTGGGGGGCAGTTCTTC
CAWSPAGGAGGQFF
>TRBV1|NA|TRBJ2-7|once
TGCACCAGCAGACGGGACAGCCATAGGATCTACGAGCAGTACTTC
CTSRRDSHRIYEQYF
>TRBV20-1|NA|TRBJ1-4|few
TGCAGTGTTGAGGTTGATGAAAAACTGTTTTTT
CSVEVDEKLFF
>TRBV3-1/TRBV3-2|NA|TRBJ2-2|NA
TGTGCCAGCAGCCGCGTACCGGGACATTTAAACACCGGGGAGCTGTTTTTT
CASSRVPGHLNTGELFF
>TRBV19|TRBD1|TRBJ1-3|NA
TGTGCCAGTAGTGAACCTACAGGGGGCTCTGGAAACACCATATATTTT
CASSEPTGGSGNTIYF
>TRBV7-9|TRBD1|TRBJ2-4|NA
TGTGCCAGCAGCCTGGCCGGGACAGGGGGGAACATTCAGTACTTC
CASSLAGTGGNIQYF
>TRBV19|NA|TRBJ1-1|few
TGTGCCAGTAGTAAGACACAACTGAACACTGAAGCTTTCTTT
CASSKTQLNTEAFF
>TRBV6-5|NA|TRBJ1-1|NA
TGTGCCAGCAGTAATACAGGCTACACTGAAGCTTTCTTT
CASSNTGYTEAFF
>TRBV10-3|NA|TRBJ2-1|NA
TGTGCCATCAGTGAGTCCCAGGGATCCTACAATGAGCAGTTCTTC
CAISESQGSYNEQFF
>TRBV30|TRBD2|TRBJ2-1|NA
TGTGCCTGGAAGCCGGGACTAGCGGGTTACAATGAGCAGTTCTTC
CAWKPGLAGYNEQFF
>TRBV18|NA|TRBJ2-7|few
TGTGCCAGCTCATCACGGACAAATCGCTACGAGCAGTACTTC
CASSSRTNRYEQYF
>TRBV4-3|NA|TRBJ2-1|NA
TGCGCCAGCAGCCAAGATGTCGTTCGGGAGCTCCCCTACAATGAGCAGTTCTTC
CASSQDVVRELPYNEQFF
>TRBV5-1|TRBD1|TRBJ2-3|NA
TGCGCCAGCAGCTTGGTCACAGGGGGCGTGAATACGCAGTATTTT
CASSLVTGGVNTQYF
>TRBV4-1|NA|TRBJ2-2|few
TGCGCCAGCAGCCAAGAGCTCGGAGGAGGGGTCGGCGGGGAGCTGTTTTTT
CASSQELGGGVGGELFF
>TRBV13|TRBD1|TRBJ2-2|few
TGTGCCAGCAGTCGAATTAGACAGGGGCCGAACACCGGGGAGCTGTTTTTT
CASSRIRQGPNTGELFF
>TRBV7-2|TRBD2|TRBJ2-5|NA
TGTGCCAGCAGCTCCGGGAGGGAGACCCAGTACTTC
CASSSGRETQYF
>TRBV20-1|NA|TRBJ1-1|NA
TGCAGTGCCCCCGTAGGGGATCGAGCTTTCTTT
CSAPVGDRAFF
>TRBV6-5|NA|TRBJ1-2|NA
TGTGCCAGCAGTTACGTCACGGGCTATGGCTACACCTTC
CASSYVTGYGYTF
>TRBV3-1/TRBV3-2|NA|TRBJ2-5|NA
TGTGCCAGCAGCCAAGATACCGGGGGAGGGACCCAGTACTTC
CASSQDTGGGTQYF
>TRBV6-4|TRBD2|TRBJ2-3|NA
TGTGCCAGCTCCGCTTTAGCGGGGGGGCTCGGTAGCACAGATACGCAGTATTTT
CASSALAGGLGSTDTQYF
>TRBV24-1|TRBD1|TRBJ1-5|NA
TGTGCCACCAAGGGACGCGGGACAGGGGGTTTCAGGGCCCAGCATTTT
CATKGRGTGGFRAQHF
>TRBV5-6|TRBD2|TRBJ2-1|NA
TGTGCCAGCAGTTCCGGGACTAGCGGGGGGTTATACAATGAGCAGTTCTTC
CASSSGTSGGLYNEQFF
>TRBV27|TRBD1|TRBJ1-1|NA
TGTGCCAGCAGTTTACAGACAGGGACCCTGAACACTGAAGCTTTCTTT
CASSLQTGTLNTEAFF
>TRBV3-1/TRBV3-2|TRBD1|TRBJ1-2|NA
TGTGCCAGCAGCCAGGGTTCCGGGACAGCCTTATATGGCTACACCTTC
CASSQGSGTALYGYTF
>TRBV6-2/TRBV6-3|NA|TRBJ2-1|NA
TGTGCCAGCAGCTCCCCGTGGGCCTCCAAATACAATGAGCAGTTCTTC
CASSSPWASKYNEQFF
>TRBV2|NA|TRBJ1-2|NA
TGTGCCAGCAGTGAAGCGCTACTGGGGGCGCATCCCTATGGCTACACCTTC
CASSEALLGAHPYGYTF
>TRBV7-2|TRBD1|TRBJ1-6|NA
TGTGCCAGCAGCTCTGGGACAGGGGGGTGGAATTCACCCCTCCACTTT
CASSSGTGGWNSPLHF
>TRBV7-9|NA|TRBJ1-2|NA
TGTGCCAGCAGCATGAGAAATTCCGATGGCTACACCTTC
CASSMRNSDGYTF
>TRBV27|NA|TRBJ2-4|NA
TGTGCCAGCAGTTTACGACAGCAACTAGCCAAAAACATTCAGTACTTC
CASSLRQQLAKNIQYF
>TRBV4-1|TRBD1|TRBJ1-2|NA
TGCGCCAGCAGCCACCCGCCGGGACAGATGGGGGCTAACTATGGCTACACCTTC
CASSHPPGQMGANYGYTF